This T cell receptor (beta chain) emerged from a study of T cell changes during pregnancy in multiple sclerosis. As for this clone: The germline gene is not matched at one end of the junction; a read error may be the cause.

Germline lookup yields CDR1 MRHNA and CDR2 SNTAGT. This CDR3 is 15 amino acids long. Clones were sequenced by immunoSEQ multiplex PCR, and TCRdb holds only the in-frame ones, with some missing. The repertoire holds tens of thousands of clones, about 91% seen once, with 0.85% in the top ten. Material: peripheral blood, obtained before pregnancy. The sequence was collected from a female donor with multiple sclerosis, enrolled in a pregnancy study. The V and J genes are TRBV6-4 and TRBJ2-3; D is perhaps TRBD2 (6 bases). DNA of the CDR3: TGTGTCAGCAGTCGGGACTCATCACTCACAGATACGCAGTATTTT. As protein: CVSSRDSSLTDTQYF.